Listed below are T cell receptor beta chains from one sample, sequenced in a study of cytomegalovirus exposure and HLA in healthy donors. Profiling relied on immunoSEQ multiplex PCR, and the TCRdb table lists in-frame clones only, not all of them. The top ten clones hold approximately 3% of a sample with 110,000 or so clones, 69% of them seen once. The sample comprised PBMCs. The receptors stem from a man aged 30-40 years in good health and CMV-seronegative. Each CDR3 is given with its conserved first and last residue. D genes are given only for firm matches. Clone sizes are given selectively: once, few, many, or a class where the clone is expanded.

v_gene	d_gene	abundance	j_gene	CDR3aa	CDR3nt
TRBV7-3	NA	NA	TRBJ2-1	CASSFQTGENEQFF	TGTGCCAGCAGCTTCCAAACGGGAGAAAATGAGCAGTTCTTC
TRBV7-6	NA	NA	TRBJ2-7	CASSLEVRGYEQYF	TGTGCCAGCAGCTTGGAGGTCCGGGGCTACGAGCAGTACTTC
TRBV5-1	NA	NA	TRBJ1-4	CASSEPGRAGTNEKLFF	TGCGCCAGCAGCGAACCGGGACGGGCGGGGACTAATGAAAAACTGTTTTTT
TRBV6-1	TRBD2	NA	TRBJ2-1	CASSEETSGVYNEQFF	TGTGCCAGCAGTGAAGAGACTAGCGGGGTCTACAATGAGCAGTTCTTC
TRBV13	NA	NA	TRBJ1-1	CASSSTAGREAFF	TGTGCCAGCAGCTCCACAGCAGGCCGTGAAGCTTTCTTT
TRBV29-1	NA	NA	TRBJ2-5	CSVGKTGYQETQYF	TGCAGCGTTGGAAAGACAGGTTACCAAGAGACCCAGTACTTC
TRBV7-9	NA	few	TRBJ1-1	CASGGENTEAFF	TGTGCCAGCGGGGGGGAGAACACTGAAGCTTTCTTT
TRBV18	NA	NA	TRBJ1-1	CASSSGGDREAFF	TGTGCCAGCTCATCGGGGGGTGACAGGGAAGCTTTCTTT
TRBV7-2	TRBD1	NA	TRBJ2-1	CASSLAGTGYDEQFF	TGTGCCAGCAGCCTGGCCGGGACAGGGTACGATGAGCAGTTCTTC
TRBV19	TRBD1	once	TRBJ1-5	CASRAQGVGVPRPQHF	TGTGCCAGTAGGGCACAGGGGGTGGGGGTCCCACGGCCCCAGCATTTT
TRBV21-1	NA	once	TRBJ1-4	CASSKLGSLNEKLFF	TGTGCCAGCAGCAAATTGGGCAGTTTAAATGAAAAACTGTTTTTT
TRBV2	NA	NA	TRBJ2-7	CASSVLEVTYEQYF	TGTGCCAGCAGTGTGCTCGAGGTAACCTACGAGCAGTACTTC
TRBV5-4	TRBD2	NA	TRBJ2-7	CASSIGTSRSYEQYF	TGTGCCAGCAGCATTGGGACTAGCAGATCCTACGAGCAGTACTTC
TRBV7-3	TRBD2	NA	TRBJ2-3	CASSGPGTSDTDTQYF	TGTGCCAGCAGTGGACCCGGGACTAGCGACACAGATACGCAGTATTTT
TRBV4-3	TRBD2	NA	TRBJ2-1	CASSQGLAGGCQFF	TGCGCCAGCAGCCAAGGGCTAGCGGGAGGGTGTCAGTTCTTC
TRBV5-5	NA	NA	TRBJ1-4	CASSTANEKLFF	TGTGCCAGCAGCACAGCAAATGAAAAACTGTTTTTT
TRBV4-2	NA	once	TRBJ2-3	CASSQEGSGRNTQYF	TGTGCCAGCAGCCAAGAGGGCTCAGGCCGTAATACGCAGTATTTT
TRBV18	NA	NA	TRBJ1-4	CASSAAGNEKLFF	TGTGCCAGCTCGGCGGCGGGTAATGAAAAACTGTTTTTT
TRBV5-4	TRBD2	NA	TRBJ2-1	CASSFRTSGVGNEQFF	TGTGCCAGCAGCTTCCGGACTAGCGGAGTCGGCAATGAGCAGTTCTTC
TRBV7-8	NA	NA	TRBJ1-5	CASSLEAGQPQHF	TGTGCCAGCAGCTTAGAAGCGGGTCAGCCCCAGCATTTT
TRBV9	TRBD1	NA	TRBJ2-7	CASSVATGGTGSEQYF	TGTGCCAGCAGCGTAGCCACGGGTGGGACAGGGAGCGAGCAGTACTTC
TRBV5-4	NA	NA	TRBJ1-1	CASSLGLQNTEAFF	TGTGCCAGCAGCTTGGGGCTTCAGAACACTGAAGCTTTCTTT
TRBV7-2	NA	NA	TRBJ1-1	CASRRAAATPNTEAFF	TGTGCCAGCAGGCGCGCGGCGGCGACCCCGAACACTGAAGCTTTCTTT
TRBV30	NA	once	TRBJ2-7	CAWSYTYEQYF	TGTGCCTGGAGTTATACTTACGAGCAGTACTTC
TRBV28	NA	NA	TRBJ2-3	CASSLSGIGTDTQYF	TGTGCCAGCAGTTTATCCGGGATAGGCACCGATACGCAGTATTTT
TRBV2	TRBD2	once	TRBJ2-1	CASSKLAETSDEQFF	TGTGCCAGCAGCAAACTAGCGGAGACAAGCGATGAGCAGTTCTTC
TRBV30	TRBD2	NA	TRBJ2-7	CAWKLAGLSSYEQYF	TGTGCCTGGAAACTAGCGGGTCTTAGCTCCTACGAGCAGTACTTC
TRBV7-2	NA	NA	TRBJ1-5	CASSSQGNQPQHF	TGTGCCAGCAGTTCTCAGGGTAATCAGCCCCAGCATTTT
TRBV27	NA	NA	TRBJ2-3	CASSLSRGGTDTQYF	TGTGCCAGCAGTTTATCCAGGGGTGGCACAGATACGCAGTATTTT
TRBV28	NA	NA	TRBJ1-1	CASSSLAGYTEAFF	TGTGCCAGCAGCTCGTTAGCGGGATATACTGAAGCTTTCTTT
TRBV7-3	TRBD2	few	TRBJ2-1	CASSLKRDYEQFF	TGTGCCAGCAGCCTGAAGCGGGACTATGAGCAGTTCTTC
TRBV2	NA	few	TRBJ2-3	CASSEFRVADTQYF	TGTGCCAGCAGTGAATTCCGGGTAGCAGATACGCAGTATTTT
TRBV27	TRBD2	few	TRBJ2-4	CASSPTGGFNIQYF	TGTGCCAGCAGTCCGACCGGGGGGTTCAACATTCAGTACTTC
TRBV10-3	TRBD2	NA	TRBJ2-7	CAISEKSGTSDEQYF	TGTGCCATCAGTGAGAAGTCCGGGACTAGCGACGAGCAGTACTTC
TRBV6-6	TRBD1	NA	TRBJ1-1	CASSLQGSTEAFF	TGTGCCAGCAGCCTACAGGGGTCCACTGAAGCTTTCTTT
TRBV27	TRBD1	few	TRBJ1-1	CASKDRGSITEAFF	TGTGCCAGCAAGGACAGGGGATCTATAACTGAAGCTTTCTTT
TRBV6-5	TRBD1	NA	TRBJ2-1	CASSPQGAYNEQFF	TGTGCCAGCAGTCCCCAGGGGGCCTACAATGAGCAGTTCTTC
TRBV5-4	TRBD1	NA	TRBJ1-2	CASSLSGTGYNYGYTF	TGTGCCAGCAGCTTGTCCGGGACAGGGTATAACTATGGCTACACCTTC
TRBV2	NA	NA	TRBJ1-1	CASSEAGVGRAEAFF	TGTGCCAGCAGTGAAGCAGGGGTCGGGCGCGCTGAAGCTTTCTTT
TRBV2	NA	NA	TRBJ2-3	CASRGRGTYAGDTQYF	TGTGCCAGCAGGGGGCGAGGGACTTACGCGGGAGATACGCAGTATTTT